The source of this T cell receptor beta chain is a study of CD8+CD57+ T cells in acquired aplastic anemia. Study-wide findings and caveats: Patients and controls shared some 30 CD8+ CDR3 sequences, highly expressed in patients.

Germline CDR1 LNHDA, CDR2 SQIVND (reference sequence). The CDR3 contains 15 residues. Trimming left V 4 bases short and J 0 bases short, with 11 bases between. Comment on this clonotype: Its antigen is currently unknown.

Whoever was chosen for sequencing had shown CD8+CD57+ cell expansion by flow cytometry. Patients were therapy-naive when their blood was sampled. Using genomic DNA as the template, TCR beta VDJ and CDR3 profiling was carried out. One entry per CDR3 protein, called by TCRdb with MiXCR from the reads. Altogether approximately 100,000 distinct CDR3 sequences are present, around 70% being singletons, with the ten largest covering 60% to 80%. Material: sorted CD4+, CD8+, or CD8+CD57+ T cells (not recorded which) from PBMCs. V and J are TRBV19 and TRBJ2-3; TRBD2 might be the D (6 bases). The receptor comes from a human donor with aplastic anemia. The CDR3 region is CASSTPSGSTDTQYF. The CDR3 coding sequence is TGTGCCAGTAGTACACCGAGCGGGAGCACAGATACGCAGTATTTT. The full variable domain, with the rest looked up from reference TRBV19 and TRBJ2-3, is DGGITQSPKYLFRKEGQNVTLSCEQNLNHDAMYWYRQDPGQGLRLIYYSQIVNDFQKGDIAEGYSVSREKKESFPLTVTSAQKNPTAFYLCASSTPSGSTDTQYFGPGTRLTVL.